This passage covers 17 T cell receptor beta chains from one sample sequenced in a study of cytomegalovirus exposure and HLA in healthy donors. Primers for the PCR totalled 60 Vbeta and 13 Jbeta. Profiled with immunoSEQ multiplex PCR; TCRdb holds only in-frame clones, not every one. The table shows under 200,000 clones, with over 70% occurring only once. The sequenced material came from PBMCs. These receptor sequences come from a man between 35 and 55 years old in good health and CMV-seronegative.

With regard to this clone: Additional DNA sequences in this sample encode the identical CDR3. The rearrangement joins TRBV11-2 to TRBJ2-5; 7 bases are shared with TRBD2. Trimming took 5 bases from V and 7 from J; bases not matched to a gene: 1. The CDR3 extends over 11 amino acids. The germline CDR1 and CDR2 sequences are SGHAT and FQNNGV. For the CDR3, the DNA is TGTGCCAGCAGCCCGGGGGGGACCCAGTACTTC. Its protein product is CASSPGGTQYF.

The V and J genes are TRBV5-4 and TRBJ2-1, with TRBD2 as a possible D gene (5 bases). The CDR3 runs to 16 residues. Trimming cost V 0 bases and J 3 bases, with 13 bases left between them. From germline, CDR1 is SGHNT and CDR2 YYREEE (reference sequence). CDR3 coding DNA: TGTGCCAGCAGCTTGGCCGGCGGAGGCTTCTACAATGAGCAGTTCTTC. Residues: CASSLAGGGFYNEQFF.

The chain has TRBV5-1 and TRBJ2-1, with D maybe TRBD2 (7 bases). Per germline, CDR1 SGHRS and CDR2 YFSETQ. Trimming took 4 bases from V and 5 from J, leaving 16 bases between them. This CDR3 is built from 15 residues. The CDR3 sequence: CASSIQGGRNNEQFF. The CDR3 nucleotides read TGCGCCAGCAGCATACAGGGAGGGAGGAACAATGAGCAGTTCTTC.

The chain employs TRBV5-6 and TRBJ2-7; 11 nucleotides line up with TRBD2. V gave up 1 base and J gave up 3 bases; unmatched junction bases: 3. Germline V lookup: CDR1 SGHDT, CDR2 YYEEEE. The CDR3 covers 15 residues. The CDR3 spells CASSLTSGGNYEQYF. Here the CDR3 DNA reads TGTGCCAGCAGCTTGACTAGCGGGGGAAACTACGAGCAGTACTTC.

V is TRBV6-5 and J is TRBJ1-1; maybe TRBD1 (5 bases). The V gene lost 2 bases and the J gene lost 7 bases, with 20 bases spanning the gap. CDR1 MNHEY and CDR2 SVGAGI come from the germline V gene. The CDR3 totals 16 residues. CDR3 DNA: TGTGCCAGCAGTTACACAGGTATTCGTAAGGGTAATGAAGCTTTCTTT. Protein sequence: CASSYTGIRKGNEAFF.

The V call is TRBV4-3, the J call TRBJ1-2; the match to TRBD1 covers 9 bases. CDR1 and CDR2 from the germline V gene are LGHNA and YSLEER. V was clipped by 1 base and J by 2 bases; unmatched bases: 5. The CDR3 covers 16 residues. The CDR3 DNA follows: TGCGCCAGCAGCCAAGGTCCCGGGACAGGGAACTATGGCTACACCTTC. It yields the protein CASSQGPGTGNYGYTF.

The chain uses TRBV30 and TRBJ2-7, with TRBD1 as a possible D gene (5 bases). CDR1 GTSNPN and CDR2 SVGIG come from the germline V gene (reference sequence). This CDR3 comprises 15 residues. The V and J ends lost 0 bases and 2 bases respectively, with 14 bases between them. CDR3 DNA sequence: TGTGCCTGGAGTGTCGTGGGGCAGGATCCCTACGAGCAGTACTTC. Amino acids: CAWSVVGQDPYEQYF.

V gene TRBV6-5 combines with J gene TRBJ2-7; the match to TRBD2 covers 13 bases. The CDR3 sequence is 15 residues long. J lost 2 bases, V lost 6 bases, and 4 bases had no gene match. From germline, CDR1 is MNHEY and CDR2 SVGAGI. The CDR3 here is CASSRLAGGTYEQYF. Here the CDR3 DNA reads TGTGCCAGCAGCCGACTAGCGGGAGGAACCTACGAGCAGTACTTC.

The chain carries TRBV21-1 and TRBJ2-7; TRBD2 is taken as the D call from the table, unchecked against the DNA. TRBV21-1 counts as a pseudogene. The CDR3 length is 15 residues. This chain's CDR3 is CASSKEGSGSYEQYF. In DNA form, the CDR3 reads TGTGCCAGCAGCAAAGAAGGGAGTGGCTCCTACGAGCAGTACTTC.

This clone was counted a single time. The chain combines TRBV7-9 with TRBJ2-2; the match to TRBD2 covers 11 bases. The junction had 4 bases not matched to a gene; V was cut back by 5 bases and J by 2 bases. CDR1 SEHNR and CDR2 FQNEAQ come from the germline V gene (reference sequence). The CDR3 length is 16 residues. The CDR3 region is CASSRGLAANTGELFF. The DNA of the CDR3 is TGTGCCAGCAGCCGGGGACTAGCGGCAAACACCGGGGAGCTGTTTTTT.

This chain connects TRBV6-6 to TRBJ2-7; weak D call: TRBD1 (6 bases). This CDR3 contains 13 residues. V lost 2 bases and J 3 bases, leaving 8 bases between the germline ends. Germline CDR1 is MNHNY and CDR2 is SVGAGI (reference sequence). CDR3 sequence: CASSYDRHYEQYF. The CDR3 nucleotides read TGTGCCAGCAGTTACGACAGGCACTACGAGCAGTACTTC.

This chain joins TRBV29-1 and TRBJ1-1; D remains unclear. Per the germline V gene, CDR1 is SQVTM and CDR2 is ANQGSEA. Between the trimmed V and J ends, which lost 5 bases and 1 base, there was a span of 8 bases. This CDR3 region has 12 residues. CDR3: CSVTTGNTEAFF. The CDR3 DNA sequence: TGCAGCGTTACCACGGGGAACACTGAAGCTTTCTTT. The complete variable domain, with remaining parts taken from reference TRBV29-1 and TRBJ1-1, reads SAVISQKPSRDICQRGTSLTIQCQVDSQVTMMFWYRQQPGQSLTLIATANQGSEATYESGFVIDKFPISRPNLTFSTLTVSNMSPEDSSIYLCSVTTGNTEAFFGQGTRLTVV.

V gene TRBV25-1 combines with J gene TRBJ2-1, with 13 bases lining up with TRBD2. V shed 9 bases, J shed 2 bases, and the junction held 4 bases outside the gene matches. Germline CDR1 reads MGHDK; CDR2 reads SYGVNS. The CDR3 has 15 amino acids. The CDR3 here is CARTGTSGAYNEQFF. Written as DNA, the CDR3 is TGTGCCAGAACCGGGACTAGCGGGGCCTACAATGAGCAGTTCTTC.

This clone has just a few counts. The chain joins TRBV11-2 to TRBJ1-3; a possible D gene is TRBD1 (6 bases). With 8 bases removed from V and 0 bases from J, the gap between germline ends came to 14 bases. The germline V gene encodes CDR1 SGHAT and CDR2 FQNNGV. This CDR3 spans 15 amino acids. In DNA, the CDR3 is TGTGCCAGCGTCGTAGGGACAAACTCTGGAAACACCATATATTTT. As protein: CASVVGTNSGNTIYF.

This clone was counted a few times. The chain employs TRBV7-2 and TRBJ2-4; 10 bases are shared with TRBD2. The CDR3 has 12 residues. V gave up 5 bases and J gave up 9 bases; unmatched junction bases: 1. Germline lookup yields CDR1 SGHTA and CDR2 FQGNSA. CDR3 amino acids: CASSRLAGIQYF. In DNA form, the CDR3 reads TGTGCCAGCAGCCGACTAGCGGGCATTCAGTACTTC.

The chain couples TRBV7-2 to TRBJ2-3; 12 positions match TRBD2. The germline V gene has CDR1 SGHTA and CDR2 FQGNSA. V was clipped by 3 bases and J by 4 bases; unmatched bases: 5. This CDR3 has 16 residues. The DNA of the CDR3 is TGTGCCAGCAGCTTTTCTAGCGGGAGGGCCGCAGATACGCAGTATTTT. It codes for CASSFSSGRAADTQYF.

The CDR3 sequence is CASSGTQNSNQPQHF. DNA of the CDR3: TGTGCCAGCAGTGGTACCCAGAATAGCAATCAGCCCCAGCATTTT. The gene calls are TRBV2 and TRBJ1-5; unclear D gene. Germline V gives CDR1 SNHLY, CDR2 FYNNEI. V lost 4 bases, J lost 0 bases, and 10 bases lay in between. The length of the CDR3 is 15 residues.